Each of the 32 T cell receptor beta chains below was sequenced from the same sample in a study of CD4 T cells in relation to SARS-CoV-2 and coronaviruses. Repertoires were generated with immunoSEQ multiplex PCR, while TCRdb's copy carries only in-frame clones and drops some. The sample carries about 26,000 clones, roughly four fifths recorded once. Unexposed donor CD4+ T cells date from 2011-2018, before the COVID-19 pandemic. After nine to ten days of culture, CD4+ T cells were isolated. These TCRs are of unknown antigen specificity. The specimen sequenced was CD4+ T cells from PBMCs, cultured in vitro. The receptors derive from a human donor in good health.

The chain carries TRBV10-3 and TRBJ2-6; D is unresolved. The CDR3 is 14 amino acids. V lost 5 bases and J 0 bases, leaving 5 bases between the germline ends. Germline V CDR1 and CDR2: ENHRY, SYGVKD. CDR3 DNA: TGTGCCATCAGTTCACCCTCTGGGGCCAACGTCCTGACTTTC. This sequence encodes CAISSPSGANVLTF.

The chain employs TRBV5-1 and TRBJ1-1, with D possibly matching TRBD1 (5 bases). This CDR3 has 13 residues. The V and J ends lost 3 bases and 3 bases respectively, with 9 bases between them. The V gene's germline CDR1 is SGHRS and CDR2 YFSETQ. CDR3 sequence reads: CASSYQGDTEAFF. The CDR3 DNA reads TGCGCCAGCAGCTACCAGGGTGACACTGAAGCTTTCTTT.

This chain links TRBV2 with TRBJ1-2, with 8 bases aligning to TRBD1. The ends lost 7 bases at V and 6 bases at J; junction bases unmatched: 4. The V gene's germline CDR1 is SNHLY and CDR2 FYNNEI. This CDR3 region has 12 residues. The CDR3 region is CASKTGEDGYTF. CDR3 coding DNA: TGTGCCAGCAAGACAGGGGAGGATGGCTACACCTTC.

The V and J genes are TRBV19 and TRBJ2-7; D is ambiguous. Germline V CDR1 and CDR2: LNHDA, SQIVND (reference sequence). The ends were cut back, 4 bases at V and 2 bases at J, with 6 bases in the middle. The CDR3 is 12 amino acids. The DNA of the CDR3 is TGTGCCAGTAGTAACAGTCCCTACGAGCAGTACTTC. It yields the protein CASSNSPYEQYF.

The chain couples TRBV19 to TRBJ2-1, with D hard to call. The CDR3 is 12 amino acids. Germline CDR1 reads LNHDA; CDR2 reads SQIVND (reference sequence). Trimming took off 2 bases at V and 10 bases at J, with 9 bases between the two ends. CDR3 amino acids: CASSILETEQFF. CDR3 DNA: TGTGCCAGTAGTATATTGGAGACCGAGCAGTTCTTC.

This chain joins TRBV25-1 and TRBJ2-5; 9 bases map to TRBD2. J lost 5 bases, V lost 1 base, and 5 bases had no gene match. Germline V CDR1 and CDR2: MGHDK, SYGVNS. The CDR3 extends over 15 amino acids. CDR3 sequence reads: CASSEFGGRAETQYF. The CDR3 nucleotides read TGTGCCAGCAGTGAATTTGGCGGGAGGGCCGAGACCCAGTACTTC.

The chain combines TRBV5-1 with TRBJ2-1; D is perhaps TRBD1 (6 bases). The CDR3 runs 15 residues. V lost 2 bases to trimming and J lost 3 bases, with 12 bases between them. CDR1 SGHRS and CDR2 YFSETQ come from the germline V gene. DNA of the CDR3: TGCGCCAGCAGCTTCGGTGGACAGATCTACAATGAGCAGTTCTTC. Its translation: CASSFGGQIYNEQFF.

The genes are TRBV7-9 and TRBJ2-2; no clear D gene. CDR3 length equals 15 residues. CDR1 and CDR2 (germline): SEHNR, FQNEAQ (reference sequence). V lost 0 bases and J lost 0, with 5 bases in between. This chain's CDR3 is CASSLARTNTGELFF. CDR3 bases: TGTGCCAGCAGCTTAGCGCGGACGAACACCGGGGAGCTGTTTTTT.

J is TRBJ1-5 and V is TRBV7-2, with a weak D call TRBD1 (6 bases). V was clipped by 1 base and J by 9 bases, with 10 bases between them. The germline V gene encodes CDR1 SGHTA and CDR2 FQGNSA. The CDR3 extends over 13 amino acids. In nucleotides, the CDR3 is TGTGCCAGCAGCTTAGAACAGGGTTCGCCCCAGCATTTT. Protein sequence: CASSLEQGSPQHF. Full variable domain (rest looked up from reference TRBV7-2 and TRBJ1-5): GAGVSQSPSNKVTEKGKDVELRCDPISGHTALYWYRQSLGQGLEFLIYFQGNSAPDKSGLPSDRFSAERTGGSVSTLTIQRTQQEDSAVYLCASSLEQGSPQHFGDGTRLSIL.

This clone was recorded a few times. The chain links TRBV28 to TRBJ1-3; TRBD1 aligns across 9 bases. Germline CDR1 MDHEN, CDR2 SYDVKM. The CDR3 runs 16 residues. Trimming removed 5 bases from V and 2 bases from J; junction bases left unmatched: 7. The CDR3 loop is CASSPRQGVPGNTIYF. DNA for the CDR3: TGTGCCAGCAGTCCAAGACAGGGGGTACCTGGAAACACCATATATTTT.

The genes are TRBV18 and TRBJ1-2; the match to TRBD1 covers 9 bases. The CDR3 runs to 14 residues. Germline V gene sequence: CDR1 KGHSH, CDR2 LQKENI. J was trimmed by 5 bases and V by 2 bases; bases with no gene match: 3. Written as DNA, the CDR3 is TGTGCCAGCTCACCAGAACAGGGGGCTTATGGCTACACCTTC. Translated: CASSPEQGAYGYTF.

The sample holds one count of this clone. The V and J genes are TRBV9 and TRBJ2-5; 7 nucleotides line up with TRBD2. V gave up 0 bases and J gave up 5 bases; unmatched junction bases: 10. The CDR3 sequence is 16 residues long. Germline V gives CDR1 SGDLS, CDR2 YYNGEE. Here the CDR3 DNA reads TGTGCCAGCAGCGTAGCTGGGGGGGAGGGCCGTGAGACCCAGTACTTC. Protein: CASSVAGGEGRETQYF.

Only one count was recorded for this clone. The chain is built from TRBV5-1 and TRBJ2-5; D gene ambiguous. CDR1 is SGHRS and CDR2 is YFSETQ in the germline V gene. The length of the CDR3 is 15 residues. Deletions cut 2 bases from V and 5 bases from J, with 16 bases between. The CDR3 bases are TGCGCCAGCAGCTTCGCCCCTAACAATCAGGAGACCCAGTACTTC. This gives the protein CASSFAPNNQETQYF.

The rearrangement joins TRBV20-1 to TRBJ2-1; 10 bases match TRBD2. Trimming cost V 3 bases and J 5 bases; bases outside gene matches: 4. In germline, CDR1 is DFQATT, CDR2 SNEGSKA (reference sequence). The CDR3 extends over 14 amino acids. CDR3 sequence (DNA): TGCAGTGCTAGTCGGGGACTAGCGAACAATGAGCAGTTCTTC. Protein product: CSASRGLANNEQFF.

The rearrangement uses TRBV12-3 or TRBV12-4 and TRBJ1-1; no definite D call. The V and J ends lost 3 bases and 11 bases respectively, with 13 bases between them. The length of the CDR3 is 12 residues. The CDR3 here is CASSFPQQPAFF. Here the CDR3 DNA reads TGTGCCAGCAGTTTCCCACAGCAGCCCGCTTTCTTT.

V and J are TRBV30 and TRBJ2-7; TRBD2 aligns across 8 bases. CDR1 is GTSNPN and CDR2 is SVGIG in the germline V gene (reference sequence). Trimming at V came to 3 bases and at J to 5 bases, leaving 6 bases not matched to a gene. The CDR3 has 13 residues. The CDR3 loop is CAWSPGLGHEQYF. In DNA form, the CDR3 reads TGTGCCTGGAGCCCGGGACTAGGTCACGAGCAGTACTTC.

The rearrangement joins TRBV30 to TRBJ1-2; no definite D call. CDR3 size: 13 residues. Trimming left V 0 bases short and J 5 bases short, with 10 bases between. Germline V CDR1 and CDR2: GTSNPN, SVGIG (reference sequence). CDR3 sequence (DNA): TGTGCCTGGAGTGTTTACGAGGGTTATGGCTACACCTTC. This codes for CAWSVYEGYGYTF.

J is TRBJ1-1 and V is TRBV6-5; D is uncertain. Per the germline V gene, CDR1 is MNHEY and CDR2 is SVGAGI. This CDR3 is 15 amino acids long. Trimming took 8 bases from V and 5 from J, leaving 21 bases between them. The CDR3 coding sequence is TGTGCCAGCTTCCTTAGACGCTCAGTAGGGACTGAAGCTTTCTTT. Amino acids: CASFLRRSVGTEAFF.

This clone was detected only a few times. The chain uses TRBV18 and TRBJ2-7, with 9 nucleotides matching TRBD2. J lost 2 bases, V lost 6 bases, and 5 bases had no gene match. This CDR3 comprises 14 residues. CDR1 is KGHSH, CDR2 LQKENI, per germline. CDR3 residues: CASSPTSGPYEQYF. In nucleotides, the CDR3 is TGTGCCAGCTCTCCGACTAGCGGCCCCTACGAGCAGTACTTC.

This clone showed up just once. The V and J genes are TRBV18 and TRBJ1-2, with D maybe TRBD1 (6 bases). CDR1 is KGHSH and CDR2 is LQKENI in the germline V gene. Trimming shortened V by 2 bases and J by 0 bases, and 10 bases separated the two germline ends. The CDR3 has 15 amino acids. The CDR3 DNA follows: TGTGCCAGCTCACCAACGAGGGGGGCTAACTATGGCTACACCTTC. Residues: CASSPTRGANYGYTF.

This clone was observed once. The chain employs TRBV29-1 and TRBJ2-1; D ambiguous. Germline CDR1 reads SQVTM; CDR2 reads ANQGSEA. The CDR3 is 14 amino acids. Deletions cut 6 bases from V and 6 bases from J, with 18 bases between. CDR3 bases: TGCAGCGTCCTCCAGGCTTTGGGTGGCAATGAGCAGTTCTTC. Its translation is CSVLQALGGNEQFF.

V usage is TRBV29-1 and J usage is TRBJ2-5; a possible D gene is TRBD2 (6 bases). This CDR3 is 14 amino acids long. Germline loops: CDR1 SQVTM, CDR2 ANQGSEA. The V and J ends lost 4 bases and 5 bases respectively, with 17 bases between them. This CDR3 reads CSVGLKLALETQYF. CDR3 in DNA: TGCAGCGTTGGGTTAAAACTAGCACTGGAGACCCAGTACTTC.

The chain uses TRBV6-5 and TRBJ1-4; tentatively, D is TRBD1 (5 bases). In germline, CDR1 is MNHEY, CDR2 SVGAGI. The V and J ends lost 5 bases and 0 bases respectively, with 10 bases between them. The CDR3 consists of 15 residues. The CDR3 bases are TGTGCCAGCAGTACAACAGGCGCAACTAATGAAAAACTGTTTTTT. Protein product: CASSTTGATNEKLFF.

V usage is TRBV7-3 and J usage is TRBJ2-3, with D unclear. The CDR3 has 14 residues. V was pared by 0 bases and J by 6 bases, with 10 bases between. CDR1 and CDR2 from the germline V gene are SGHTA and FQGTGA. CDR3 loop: CASSLTLLGDTQYF. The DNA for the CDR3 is TGTGCCAGCAGCTTAACGTTGCTCGGGGATACGCAGTATTTT.

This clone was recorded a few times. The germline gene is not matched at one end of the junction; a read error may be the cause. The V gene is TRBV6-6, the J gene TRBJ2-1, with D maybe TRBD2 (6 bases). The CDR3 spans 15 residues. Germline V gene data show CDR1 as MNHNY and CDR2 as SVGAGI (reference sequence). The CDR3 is CASSYSPEGSNEQFF. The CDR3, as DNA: TGTGCCAGCAGTTACTCCCCGGAGGGTTCCAATGAGCAATTCTTC.

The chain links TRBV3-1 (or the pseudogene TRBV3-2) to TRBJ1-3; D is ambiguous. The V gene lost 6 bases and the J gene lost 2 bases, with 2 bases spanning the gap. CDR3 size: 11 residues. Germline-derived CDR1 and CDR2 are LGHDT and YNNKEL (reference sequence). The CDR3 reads CASRAGNTIYF. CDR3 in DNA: TGTGCCAGCAGGGCTGGAAACACCATATATTTT.

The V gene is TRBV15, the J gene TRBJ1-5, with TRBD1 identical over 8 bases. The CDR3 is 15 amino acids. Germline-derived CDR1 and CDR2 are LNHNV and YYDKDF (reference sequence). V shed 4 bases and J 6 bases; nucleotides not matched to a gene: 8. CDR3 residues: CATSTSGGSGQPQHF. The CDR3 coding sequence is TGTGCCACCAGCACCTCAGGGGGCTCCGGTCAGCCCCAGCATTTT.

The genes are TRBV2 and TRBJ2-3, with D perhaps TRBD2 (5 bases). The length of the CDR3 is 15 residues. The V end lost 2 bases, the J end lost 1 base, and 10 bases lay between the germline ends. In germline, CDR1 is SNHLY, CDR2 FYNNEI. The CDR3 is CASSERTARTDTQYF. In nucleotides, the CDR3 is TGTGCCAGCAGTGAAAGGACTGCCCGCACAGATACGCAGTATTTT.

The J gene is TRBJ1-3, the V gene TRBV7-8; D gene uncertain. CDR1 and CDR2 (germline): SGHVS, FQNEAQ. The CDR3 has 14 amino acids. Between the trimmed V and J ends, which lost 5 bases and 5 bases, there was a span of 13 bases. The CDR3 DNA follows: TGTGCCAGCAGCGTCACGGAAGTCCGAAACACCATATATTTT. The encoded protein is CASSVTEVRNTIYF.

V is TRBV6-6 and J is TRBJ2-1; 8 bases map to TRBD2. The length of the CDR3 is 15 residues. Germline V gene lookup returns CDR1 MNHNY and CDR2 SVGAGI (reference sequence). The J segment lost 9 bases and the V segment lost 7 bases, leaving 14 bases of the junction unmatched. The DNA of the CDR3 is TGTGCCAGCACCCCCCCGGGACTAGTAAACCTTGAGCAGTTCTTC. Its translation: CASTPPGLVNLEQFF.

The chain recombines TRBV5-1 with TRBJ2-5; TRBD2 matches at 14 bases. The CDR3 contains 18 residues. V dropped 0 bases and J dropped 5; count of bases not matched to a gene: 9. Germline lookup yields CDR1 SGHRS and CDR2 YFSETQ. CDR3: CASSLEPGLAGEGETQYF. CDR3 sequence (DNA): TGCGCCAGCAGCTTGGAACCGGGACTAGCGGGAGAGGGGGAGACCCAGTACTTC.

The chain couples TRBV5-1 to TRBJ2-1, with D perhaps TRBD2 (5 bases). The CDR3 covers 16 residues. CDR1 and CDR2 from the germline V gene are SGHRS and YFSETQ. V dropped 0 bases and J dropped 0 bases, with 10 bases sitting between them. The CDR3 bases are TGCGCCAGCAGCTTGGGCGGGCCGAGCTCCTACAATGAGCAGTTCTTC. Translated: CASSLGGPSSYNEQFF.